The rows below give T cell receptor beta chains drawn from one sample of a study of response to subunit inactivated influenza vaccine. One entry per CDR3 protein results from TCRdb running MiXCR on the RT-PCR reads. The sample shows 650,000 to 850,000 distinct CDR3 sequences, roughly 13% of them seen only once. The source material was PBMCs from blood, sampled 14 days before vaccination. The receptors were gathered from a man aged 50 or older who received an inactivated influenza vaccine. CDR3s include the opening cysteine and the closing phenylalanine or tryptophan. D genes are given only for firm matches. A clone size is listed for some rows: how often the clone was seen (once, few, many), or a class if it is expanded.

D gene,J gene,clone size,V gene,CDR3 protein,CDR3 DNA
TRBD1,TRBJ2-7,few,TRBV7-2,CASSSGTVSEQYF,TGTGCCAGCAGCTCCGGGACAGTTTCCGAGCAGTACTTC
TRBD2,TRBJ2-3,.,TRBV5-1,CASSNPGTSVVSTDTQYF,TGCGCCAGCAGCAATCCCGGGACTAGTGTCGTTAGCACAGATACGCAGTATTTT
.,TRBJ2-1,.,TRBV7-9,CASSQKQGGWQFF,TGTGCCAGCAGCCAGAAACAAGGCGGTTGGCAGTTCTTC
TRBD1,TRBJ1-2,few,TRBV5-1,CASSGWDRGPNYGYTF,TGCGCCAGCAGCGGATGGGACAGGGGACCGAACTATGGCTACACCTTC
TRBD2,TRBJ2-1,.,TRBV7-9,CASSPIAGPPHEQFF,TGTGCCAGCAGCCCTATAGCGGGACCACCCCATGAGCAGTTCTTC
TRBD1,TRBJ2-7,.,TRBV15,CATSRDLGQGSYEQYF,TGTGCCACCAGCAGAGATCTAGGACAGGGTAGCTACGAGCAGTACTTC
.,TRBJ1-2,few,TRBV24-1,CATSEGRGRDHYGYTF,TGTGCCACCAGTGAAGGCCGGGGGCGCGATCACTATGGCTACACCTTC
.,TRBJ2-7,few,TRBV10-3,CAIRGVGDTYEQYF,TGTGCCATCAGGGGGGTGGGGGATACCTACGAGCAGTACTTC
TRBD2,TRBJ2-1,many,TRBV6-1,CASSRNELAELNEQFF,TGTGCCAGCAGCAGAAACGAACTAGCGGAGCTCAATGAGCAGTTCTTC
.,TRBJ2-5,few,TRBV6-2/TRBV6-3,CASSYGPRQETQYF,TGTGCCAGCAGCTATGGACCGAGACAAGAGACCCAGTACTTC
TRBD1,TRBJ1-1,few,TRBV18,CASSPPGQGADGNTEAFF,TGTGCCAGCTCACCCCCGGGACAGGGGGCGGATGGGAACACTGAAGCTTTCTTT
.,TRBJ2-4,.,TRBV18,CASSPGRSKNIQYF,TGTGCCAGCTCACCTGGGAGATCCAAAAACATTCAGTACTTC
.,TRBJ2-2,few,TRBV29-1,CSVGGGRSTGELFF,TGCAGCGTGGGGGGGGGCAGAAGTACCGGGGAGCTGTTTTTT
TRBD2,TRBJ2-1,.,TRBV20-1,CSARRQYSGGNEQFF,TGCAGTGCTAGAAGACAGTATAGCGGGGGCAATGAGCAGTTCTTC
.,TRBJ2-1,many,TRBV5-1,CASSLGVASYNEQFF,TGCGCCAGCAGCTTGGGGGTGGCCAGCTACAATGAGCAGTTCTTC
.,TRBJ2-7,.,TRBV20-1,CSARDRERTEQYF,TGCAGTGCTAGAGACCGCGAACGAACCGAGCAGTACTTC
.,TRBJ2-7,few,TRBV7-2,CASGTYFEQYF,TGTGCCAGCGGCACATATTTTGAGCAGTACTTC
TRBD2,TRBJ2-3,few,TRBV12-3/TRBV12-4,CASSYFSGRAPDTQYF,TGTGCCAGCAGTTACTTTAGCGGGAGGGCCCCAGATACGCAGTATTTT
.,TRBJ1-3,few,TRBV7-2,CASSHHPGTAENTIYF,TGTGCCAGCAGCCACCACCCCGGGACGGCGGAAAACACCATATATTTT
TRBD1,TRBJ2-7,.,TRBV20-1,CSASGLRQGRSYEQYF,TGCAGTGCTAGTGGTCTGAGACAGGGGCGCTCCTACGAGCAGTACTTC
TRBD2,TRBJ2-5,many,TRBV20-1,CSARGERTSGSRTQYF,TGCAGTGCTAGAGGGGAAAGGACTAGCGGGAGTCGAACCCAGTACTTC
.,TRBJ2-7,.,TRBV7-6,CASSLVKEYEQYF,TGTGCCAGCAGCTTAGTCAAGGAGTACGAGCAGTACTTC
TRBD1,TRBJ1-4,many,TRBV5-1,CASGLGDRSNEKLFF,TGCGCCAGCGGCCTTGGGGACAGGAGTAATGAAAAACTGTTTTTT
.,TRBJ1-1,few,TRBV20-1,CSARDIRVSNTEAFF,TGCAGTGCTAGAGATATTCGGGTTTCGAACACTGAAGCTTTCTTT
.,TRBJ2-7,few,TRBV7-8,CASSPVGGFSYEQYF,TGTGCCAGCAGCCCGGTCGGCGGGTTCTCCTACGAGCAGTACTTC
.,TRBJ2-1,.,TRBV18,CASSGEMVDNEQFF,TGTGCCAGCTCCGGGGAGATGGTTGACAATGAGCAGTTCTTC
.,TRBJ2-5,many,TRBV12-3/TRBV12-4,CASAIAWASQYF,TGTGCCAGCGCTATAGCCTGGGCGTCCCAGTACTTC
.,TRBJ2-3,few,TRBV6-4,CASSAGTFTDTQYF,TGTGCCAGCAGTGCTGGCACCTTCACAGATACGCAGTATTTT
TRBD2,TRBJ2-1,.,TRBV6-5,CASSYVASGSWSEQFF,TGTGCCAGCAGTTACGTGGCTAGCGGGAGCTGGAGCGAGCAGTTCTTC
.,TRBJ2-7,.,TRBV4-1,CASSQGGESYEQYF,TGCGCCAGCAGCCAAGGCGGGGAATCCTACGAGCAGTACTTC
TRBD2,TRBJ2-1,few,TRBV28,CASRSHLGLAGGRNEQFF,TGTGCCAGCCGCTCACATTTGGGACTAGCGGGAGGGCGGAATGAGCAGTTCTTC
.,TRBJ1-5,.,TRBV24-1,CATSDLLSNQPQHF,TGTGCCACCAGTGATTTGTTGAGCAATCAGCCCCAGCATTTT
TRBD1,TRBJ2-7,.,TRBV20-1,CSAHRGLGYEQYF,TGCAGTGCTCACAGGGGGTTAGGCTACGAGCAGTACTTC
.,TRBJ2-7,.,TRBV30,CAWRREGAPYEQYF,TGTGCCTGGAGAAGAGAGGGAGCCCCATACGAGCAGTACTTC
TRBD2,TRBJ2-1,few,TRBV4-3,CASSPDTSGHNEQFF,TGCGCCAGCAGCCCAGACACTAGCGGGCACAATGAGCAGTTCTTC
.,TRBJ2-1,.,TRBV7-2,CASSPMPGYDYNEQFF,TGTGCCAGCAGCCCCATGCCAGGGTATGACTACAATGAGCAGTTCTTC
TRBD1,TRBJ2-5,few,TRBV6-2/TRBV6-3,CASSYLGTGQETQYF,TGTGCCAGCAGTTACTTGGGGACAGGTCAAGAGACCCAGTACTTC
.,TRBJ2-2,.,TRBV13,CASSSRLVPGELFF,TGTGCCAGCAGCTCCAGACTAGTCCCCGGGGAGCTGTTTTTT
.,TRBJ2-2,few,TRBV14,CASSLGFAGELFF,TGTGCCAGCAGCCTCGGTTTCGCCGGGGAGCTGTTTTTT
.,TRBJ2-3,.,TRBV24-1,CATSDFLPVGSAGSTDTQYF,TGTGCCACCAGTGATTTCCTACCCGTGGGTAGCGCGGGAAGCACAGATACGCAGTATTTT